What follows are 17 T cell receptor beta chains derived from one specimen sequenced in a study of human T cells and chemical hapten exposure. TCRdb processed the RACE reads anew with MiXCR; each CDR3 protein has one entry. The sample carries 120,000 or so distinct CDR3 sequences, 13% recorded once. Documented time point: pre-sensitization, week 0. Treatment meaning: therapeutic diphenylcyclopropenone sensitization with weekly scalp DPC. The input for sequencing was whole blood, taken in connection with sensitization to the hapten diphenylcyclopropenone (DPC). The source is a woman aged 18-29 years with alopecia areata. Some clones in this sample may be carry-over from other donors' samples.

V is TRBV6-5 and J is TRBJ2-3; D call uncertain. Germline CDR1 is MNHEY and CDR2 is SVGAGI. CDR3 length: 11 amino acids. Trimming removed 5 bases at V and 8 bases at J, with 8 bases between. The CDR3: CASSRLGTQYF. Written as DNA, the CDR3 is TGTGCCAGCAGTCGACTTGGTACGCAGTATTTT.

This clonotype appeared a few times. The chain is built from TRBV10-3 and TRBJ2-5; 11 nucleotides agree with TRBD2. Trimming at V came to 2 bases and at J to 6 bases, leaving 5 bases not matched to a gene. CDR3 length: 15 residues. Germline V gene data show CDR1 as ENHRY and CDR2 as SYGVKD. In DNA form, the CDR3 reads TGTGCCATCAGTGAGGGGACTAGCGGTTCGAAGACCCAGTACTTC. Translated: CAISEGTSGSKTQYF.

This clonotype was seen ten or more times. The chain has TRBV4-2 and TRBJ1-3; TRBD1 agrees at 9 bases. The CDR3 sequence is 18 residues long. Germline V gene sequence: CDR1 LGHNA, CDR2 YNFKEQ. V shed 1 base, J shed 4 bases, and the junction held 11 bases outside the gene matches. The CDR3 nucleotides are TGTGCCAGCAGCCAAGTGACAGGGGGAAGTTTGTCGGGAAACACCATATATTTT. Protein sequence: CASSQVTGGSLSGNTIYF.

V and J are TRBV12-3 or TRBV12-4 and TRBJ2-5, with 12 bases fitting TRBD2. V dropped 6 bases and J dropped 3; count of bases not matched to a gene: 5. The CDR3 consists of 15 residues. CDR3 bases: TGTGCCAGCAGCCTAGCGGGGGGGCCGGAAGAGACCCAGTACTTC. Its translation is CASSLAGGPEETQYF.

The table lists this clonotype with many counts. The chain combines TRBV29-1 with TRBJ2-3; TRBD2 aligns across 9 bases. This CDR3 is built from 13 residues. The germline V gene encodes CDR1 SQVTM and CDR2 ANQGSEA. The junction had 5 bases not matched to a gene; V was cut back by 4 bases and J by 6 bases. CDR3 region: CSVVSSGVDTQYF. The CDR3 DNA sequence: TGCAGCGTTGTGTCTAGCGGGGTGGATACGCAGTATTTT.

The table lists this clonotype with many counts. The gene calls are TRBV4-3 and TRBJ2-1; 7 nucleotides match TRBD2. V lost 0 bases to trimming and J lost 2 bases; unmatched junction nucleotides: 4. Germline CDR1 is LGHNA and CDR2 is YSLEER. The CDR3 spans 16 residues. CDR3 nucleotides: TGCGCCAGCAGCCAAGAGGAACGGGGGGCCTACAATGAGCAGTTCTTC. This sequence encodes CASSQEERGAYNEQFF.

This chain uses TRBV5-1 with TRBJ2-7; D not resolved. Trimming took off 0 bases at V and 5 bases at J, with 12 bases between the two ends. CDR3 length: 14 amino acids. Looked up from germline, CDR1 is SGHRS and CDR2 is YFSETQ. The DNA of the CDR3 is TGCGCCAGCAGCTTGGCCTCGACATTGGACGAGCAGTACTTC. It specifies CASSLASTLDEQYF.

In this sample, this clonotype turned up a few times. V gene TRBV7-9 combines with J gene TRBJ2-7; TRBD1 is a possible D gene (6 bases). Deletions cut 3 bases from V and 2 bases from J, with 11 bases between. This CDR3 comprises 14 residues. In germline, CDR1 is SEHNR, CDR2 FQNEAQ (reference sequence). The CDR3 DNA follows: TGTGCCAGCAGCTTCGCAGGGGCCCCCTACGAGCAGTACTTC. Protein product: CASSFAGAPYEQYF.

At least ten counts were recorded for this clonotype. The chain is built from TRBV18 and TRBJ2-3; unclear D gene. The CDR3 totals 14 residues. Germline values: CDR1 KGHSH, CDR2 LQKENI. Trimming cost V 0 bases and J 2 bases, with 6 bases left between them. Here the CDR3 DNA reads TGTGCCAGCTCACCACCGAGTTCCACAGATACGCAGTATTTT. Protein: CASSPPSSTDTQYF.

This clonotype occurred many times. The chain carries TRBV7-2 and TRBJ2-2; a weak D match, TRBD1 (6 bases). This CDR3 spans 14 amino acids. Trimming took off 1 base at V and 7 bases at J, with 10 bases between the two ends. Germline V gives CDR1 SGHTA, CDR2 FQGNSA. The CDR3 DNA reads as TGTGCCAGCAGCTTAGGGCAGGGGCTCGGGGAGCTGTTTTTT. This translates into CASSLGQGLGELFF.

The rearrangement joins TRBV20-1 to TRBJ2-7; TRBD1 matches 8 bases. CDR3 length: 13 residues. Germline V CDR1 and CDR2: DFQATT, SNEGSKA (reference sequence). The J segment lost 5 bases and the V segment lost 8 bases, leaving 11 bases of the junction unmatched. DNA of the CDR3: TGCAGTTTCCGGACAGGGTTGCCTAACGAGCAGTACTTC. This encodes CSFRTGLPNEQYF.

This clonotype has only a few counts. The chain links TRBV7-2 to TRBJ2-2; D may correspond to TRBD1 or TRBD2 (6 bases each). The CDR3 is made up of 16 amino acids. The V end lost 5 bases, the J end lost 4 bases, and 17 bases lay between the germline ends. Germline CDR1 is SGHTA and CDR2 is FQGNSA. DNA for the CDR3: TGTGCCAGCAGCGCACCGGGGGCCGGGGTCACCGGGGAGCTGTTTTTT. This sequence encodes CASSAPGAGVTGELFF.

This clonotype was picked up a small number of times. The chain combines TRBV5-1 with TRBJ2-7; TRBD1 is a possible D gene (5 bases). Germline loops: CDR1 SGHRS, CDR2 YFSETQ. V lost 4 bases and J lost 0, with 14 bases in between. CDR3 length equals 15 residues. CDR3 bases: TGCGCCAGCAGCCCAGGACAAGGATTCTCCTACGAGCAGTACTTC. This codes for CASSPGQGFSYEQYF.

The chain couples TRBV7-2 to TRBJ1-1, with 7 bases matching TRBD1. Trimming took 2 bases from V and 4 from J; bases not matched to a gene: 13. CDR1 SGHTA and CDR2 FQGNSA come from the germline V gene. The CDR3 is 17 residues long. The CDR3 coding sequence is TGTGCCAGCAGCTTAACTCACTTGACAGGGCGGGGCACTGAAGCTTTCTTT. This sequence encodes CASSLTHLTGRGTEAFF.

This clonotype was observed at least ten times. The chain employs TRBV4-3 and TRBJ2-3; no definite D call. The CDR3 runs 15 residues. The germline V gene has CDR1 LGHNA and CDR2 YSLEER. V lost 3 bases and J lost 1, with 11 bases in between. Here the CDR3 reads CASSQDHGGTDTQYF. The DNA of the CDR3 is TGCGCCAGCAGCCAGGACCATGGGGGCACAGATACGCAGTATTTT.

The CDR3 region is CASSPAGGGREQYF. In DNA form, the CDR3 reads TGTGCCAGCAGCCCTGCCGGGGGGGGTCGCGAGCAGTACTTC. The chain uses TRBV6-6 and TRBJ2-7, with 8 bases identical to TRBD2. CDR3 size: 14 residues. CDR1 is MNHNY and CDR2 is SVGAGI in the germline V gene (reference sequence). The J segment lost 6 bases and the V segment lost 6 bases, leaving 10 bases of the junction unmatched.

In its sample, this clonotype was seen many times. The chain couples TRBV20-1 to TRBJ2-2, with D possibly TRBD2 on 5 matching bases. The ends were cut back, 0 bases at V and 0 bases at J, with 11 bases in the middle. The CDR3 contains 16 residues. Germline assignment: CDR1 DFQATT and CDR2 SNEGSKA (reference sequence). The CDR3 region is CSARDFERTNTGELFF. DNA for the CDR3: TGCAGTGCTAGAGATTTCGAGCGGACGAACACCGGGGAGCTGTTTTTT.